The clone carrying this TCR beta chain showed up just a few times. Its specificity is unknown. TCRB transcripts that were expressed got sequenced, as all of the isolated RNA had been reverse transcribed. TCRdb keeps only in-frame clones here, not all; method: immunoSEQ multiplex PCR. The sample shows 900,000 or so clones, 17% of them seen only once. The record originates from a study of beta chain features in type 1 diabetes. General observations from the study: Shorter TCRB CDR3s, moderately but significantly so, were found in Type 1 diabetes patients in all four CD4+ subsets. Small HLA sub-analyses could not settle whether HLA shapes TCRB rearrangement. VDJ junctions in type 1 diabetes patients carried more deletions and fewer insertions. A PCR bias possibly favoring shorter templates would apply equally to patients and controls.

The germline gives CDR1 ENHRY, CDR2 SYGVKD. With V trimmed by 6 bases and J by 5 bases, 13 bases remained unmatched. The CDR3 loop spans 19 amino acids. Sequences were obtained from naive CD4+ T cells from blood. The TCR was taken from a woman aged 18-29 years in good health. J is TRBJ2-2 and V is TRBV10-3; 15 bases agree with TRBD2. The CDR3 is CAIRSTAGLAGGRTGELFF. The DNA for the CDR3 is TGTGCCATCAGATCTACGGCCGGACTAGCGGGAGGGCGGACCGGGGAGCTGTTTTTT.